Given below is one TCR beta chain in context. Its antigen is as yet unknown. The authors prepared UMI-labeled TRB cDNA libraries by 5' RACE. One entry per CDR3 protein, without DNA, is what TCRdb gives after re-calling the 5' RACE reads. The sample data list around 80,000 distinct CDR3 sequences. Germline CDR1 and CDR2: MDHEN and SYDVKM. The CDR3 has 17 residues. The source of the sample is a study of CXCR3-negative and CXCR3-positive naive CD8 T cells. Across the whole study: Summed over all libraries, TRB reads came to about 140 million, with about 1.5 +/- 0.3 million per library. Study conclusions and caveats: Naive cells, whether CXCR3-negative or CXCR3-positive, had similar TRBV-TRBJ usage, while memory cells differed. More hydrophobic TRB CDR3s were found in CXCR3-positive naive cells than in CXCR3-negative naive cells.

The V and J genes are TRBV28 and TRBJ2-2; no DNA is available, so the TRBD1 call from TCRdb remains unchecked. The sample comprised naive CXCR3+ CD8+ T cells from blood. The subset denotes: CD45RO-CCR7+CD27+CD95- naive CD8+ T cells expressing CXCR3 (TNR3+). This receptor was identified in a human donor in good health. Some clones in this sample may be carry-over from other donors' samples. CDR3 loop: CASSFENRARGTGELFF.